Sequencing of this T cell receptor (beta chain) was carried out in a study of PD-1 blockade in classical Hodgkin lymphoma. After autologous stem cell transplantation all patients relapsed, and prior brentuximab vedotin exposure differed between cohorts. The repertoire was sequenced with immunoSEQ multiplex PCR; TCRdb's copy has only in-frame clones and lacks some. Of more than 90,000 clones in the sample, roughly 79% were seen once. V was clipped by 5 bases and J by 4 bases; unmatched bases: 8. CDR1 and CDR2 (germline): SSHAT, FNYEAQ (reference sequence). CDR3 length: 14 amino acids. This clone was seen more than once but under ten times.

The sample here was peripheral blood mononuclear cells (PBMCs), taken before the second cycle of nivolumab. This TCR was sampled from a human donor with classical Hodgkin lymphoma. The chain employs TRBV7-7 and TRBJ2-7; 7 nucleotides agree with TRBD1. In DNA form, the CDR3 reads TGTGCCAGCAGCGCGACGACAGGGTCGTACGAGCAGTACTTC. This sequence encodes CASSATTGSYEQYF.